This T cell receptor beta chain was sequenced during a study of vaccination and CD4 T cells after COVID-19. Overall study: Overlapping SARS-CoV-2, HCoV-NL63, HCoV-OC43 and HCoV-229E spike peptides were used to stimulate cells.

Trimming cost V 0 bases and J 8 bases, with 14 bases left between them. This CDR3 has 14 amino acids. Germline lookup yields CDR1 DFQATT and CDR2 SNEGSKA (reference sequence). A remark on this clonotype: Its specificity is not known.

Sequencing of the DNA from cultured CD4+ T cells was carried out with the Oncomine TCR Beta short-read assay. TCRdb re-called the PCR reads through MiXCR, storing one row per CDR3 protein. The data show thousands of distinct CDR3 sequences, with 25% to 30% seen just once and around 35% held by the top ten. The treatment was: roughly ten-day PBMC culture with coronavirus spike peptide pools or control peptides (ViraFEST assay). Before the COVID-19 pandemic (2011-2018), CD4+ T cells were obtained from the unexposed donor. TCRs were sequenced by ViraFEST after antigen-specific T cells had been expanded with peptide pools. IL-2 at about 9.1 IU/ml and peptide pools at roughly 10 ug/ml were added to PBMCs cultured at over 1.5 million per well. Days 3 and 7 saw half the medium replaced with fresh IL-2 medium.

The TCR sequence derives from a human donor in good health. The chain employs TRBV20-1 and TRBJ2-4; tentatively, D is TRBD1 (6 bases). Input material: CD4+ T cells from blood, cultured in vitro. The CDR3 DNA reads TGCAGTGCTAGAGAGGGGGCGTTGTCCGACATTCAGTACTTC. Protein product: CSAREGALSDIQYF.